Included here is one TCR beta chain sequence, with context. The assay was immunoSEQ multiplex PCR, and TCRdb's table has in-frame clones only and misses some. The table lists 2 million to 2.5 million clones, around 90% of them singletons. Germline assignment: CDR1 SGHDT and CDR2 YYEEEE. V was pared by 1 base and J by 6 bases, with 16 bases between. This CDR3 has 15 amino acids. The data were obtained in a study of shared clonotypes between healthy human individuals. Material for sequencing was naive CD4+ T cells from PBMCs. Subset here: CD45RA+ positively selected. The rearrangement uses TRBV5-6 and TRBJ1-1; tentative D call: TRBD1 (5 bases). The receptor's source is a man younger than 35 in good health. Some clones in this sample may be carry-over from other donors' samples. The CDR3 loop reads CASSLRSVRGAEAFF. In DNA, the CDR3 is TGTGCCAGCAGCTTGAGGTCGGTTAGGGGCGCTGAAGCTTTCTTT.